This T cell receptor (beta chain) stems from a study of T cells in Graves' hyperthyroidism and ophthalmopathy. Findings and caveats of the study: Appearing also in blood were most of the thyroid clonotypes expanded above 0.001. Onset of ophthalmopathy came a median roughly 6.4 months after the model predicted it.

The table lists this clonotype with many counts. What it recognizes is unknown. Researchers took RNA transcripts and amplified the TCR beta CDR3 regions from them. HTBI primers were the set used in a first-round RT-PCR of the TCR CDR3. MiXCR, applied by TCRdb to the multiplex PCR reads, yields one record per CDR3 protein. The sample includes roughly 600,000 distinct CDR3 sequences, more than 12% of them seen just once. The sequencing sample was made of blood. The receptor was derived from a woman in her 50s with Graves' ophthalmopathy.

The CDR3 DNA sequence: TGCAGTGCTAGGGACAGGTTGAGCTCTGGAAACACCATATATTTT. Protein product: CSARDRLSSGNTIYF. The V call is TRBV20-1, the J call TRBJ1-3; 7 positions match TRBD1. Trimming took 3 bases from V and 0 from J; bases not matched to a gene: 5. The germline gives CDR1 DFQATT, CDR2 SNEGSKA (reference sequence). The CDR3 is 15 residues long.